This T cell receptor beta chain was sequenced during a study of blood T cells in healthy people across ages. Study results and caveats: Relative to aged donors, long-lived donors carried more naive CD4+ cells and displayed higher diversity.

Germline values: CDR1 KGHSH, CDR2 LQKENI. Trimming cost V 1 base and J 4 bases; bases outside gene matches: 12. The length of the CDR3 is 19 residues. Together with a sample-barcoded 5' primer, a J-beta primer mix was included in a second PCR lasting roughly 6 to 12 cycles. TCRdb reprocessed the 5' RACE reads via MiXCR and lists one record per CDR3 protein. The sample shows about 780,000 distinct CDR3 sequences, 46% of them seen only once. Turning to this clonotype: Its antigen remains unknown.

The genes are TRBV18 and TRBJ2-5, with 13 bases aligning to TRBD2. The clonotype comes from a man aged 80 or over in good health. The sequenced material came from blood. The CDR3 sequence: CASSPRTSGSSGAVETQYF. DNA of the CDR3: TGTGCCAGCTCACCACGGACTAGCGGGAGTTCCGGGGCTGTAGAGACCCAGTACTTC.